The clone carrying this TCR beta chain was recorded many times. Duration under 3 months, a NOSPECS grade of at least 4, and a Clinical Activity Score of at least 3 characterized the ophthalmopathy patients. Uncontrolled infection, other autoimmune disease, pregnancy or lactation excluded patients. For the diagnoses, clinical symptoms, serum thyroxine and TRAb, thyroid ultrasound and orbital computed tomography were used. RNA transcripts served as the template for amplifying TCR beta CDR3 regions. The TCR CDR3 first-round RT-PCR relied on the HTBI primer set. One entry per CDR3 protein, called by TCRdb with MiXCR from the multiplex PCR reads. The sample records 250,000 to 400,000 distinct CDR3 sequences, around 13% being singletons. CDR1 is MNHEY and CDR2 is SVGAGI in the germline V gene. The CDR3 loop spans 14 amino acids. V lost 0 bases, J lost 2 bases, and 7 bases lay in between. This specimen belongs to a study of T cells in Graves' hyperthyroidism and ophthalmopathy.

This receptor was taken from a woman in her forties with Graves' ophthalmopathy. Sequencing input: blood. The rearrangement links TRBV6-5 to TRBJ1-1; no definite D call. CDR3 DNA sequence: TGTGCCAGCAGTTACTCGAGCCTAAACACTGAAGCTTTCTTT. This translates into CASSYSSLNTEAFF.